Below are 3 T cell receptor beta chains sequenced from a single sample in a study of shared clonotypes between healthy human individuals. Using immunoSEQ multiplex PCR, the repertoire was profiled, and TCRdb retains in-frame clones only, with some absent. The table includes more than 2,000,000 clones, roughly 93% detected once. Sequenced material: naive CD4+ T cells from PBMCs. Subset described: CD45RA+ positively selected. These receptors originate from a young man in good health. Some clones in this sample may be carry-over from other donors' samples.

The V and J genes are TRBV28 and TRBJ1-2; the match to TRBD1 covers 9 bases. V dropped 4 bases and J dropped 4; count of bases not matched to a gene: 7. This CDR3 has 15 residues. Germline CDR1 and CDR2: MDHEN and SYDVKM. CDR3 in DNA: TGTGCCAGCAGTTATGGACAGGGGCTTATCTATGGCTACACCTTC. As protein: CASSYGQGLIYGYTF.

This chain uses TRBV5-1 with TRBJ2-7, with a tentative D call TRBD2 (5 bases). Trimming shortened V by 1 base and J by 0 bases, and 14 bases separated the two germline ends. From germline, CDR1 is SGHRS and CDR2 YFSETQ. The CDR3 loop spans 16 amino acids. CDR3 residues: CASSLWSSHSSYEQYF. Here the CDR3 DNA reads TGCGCCAGCAGCTTGTGGTCTAGCCATTCCTCCTACGAGCAGTACTTC.

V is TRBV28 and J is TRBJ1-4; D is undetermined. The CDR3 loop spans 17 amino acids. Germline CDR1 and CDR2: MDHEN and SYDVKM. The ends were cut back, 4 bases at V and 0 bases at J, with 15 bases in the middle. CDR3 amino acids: CASSSAWTATTNEKLFF. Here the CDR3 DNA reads TGTGCCAGCAGTTCAGCTTGGACGGCTACAACTAATGAAAAACTGTTTTTT. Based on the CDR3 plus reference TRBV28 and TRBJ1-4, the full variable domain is DVKVTQSSRYLVKRTGEKVFLECVQDMDHENMFWYRQDPGLGLRLIYFSYDVKMKEKGDIPEGYSVSREKKERFSLILESASTNQTSMYLCASSSAWTATTNEKLFFGSGTQLSVL.